This TCR beta chain comes out of a study of blood T cell repertoires in COVID-19. Study-level background: Whether acute or convalescent, the COVID-19 samples came from the United States, Italy and Spain. T cells, B-cell-depleted T cells, or PBMCs provided the cDNA or gDNA that served as material.

This clone was recorded once. Original methodology: Researchers report that nucleated cell counts were estimated from reference gene primer amplification. The method was immunoSEQ multiplex PCR; TCRdb's version includes in-frame clones alone and lacks a portion of them. V and J calls and clone size are as listed in that table; D and trimming were resolved from the DNA. This table has about 74,000 clones, roughly 91% appearing once. This CDR3 spans 14 amino acids. Germline V gives CDR1 MDHEN, CDR2 SYDVKM. V dropped 5 bases and J dropped 4; count of bases not matched to a gene: 7. The sequencing input was peripheral blood. The source is a woman aged 80 or over with active or convalescent COVID-19. The chain has TRBV28 and TRBJ1-1; TRBD1 matches 7 bases. Written as DNA, the CDR3 is TGTGCCAGCAGTCTAAACAGGGGTGGCACTGAAGCTTTCTTT. This encodes CASSLNRGGTEAFF.